The sequence of this T cell receptor beta chain was determined in a study of shared clonotypes between healthy human individuals. Study details: Each donor's CD8 memory used one plate, CD8 naive two, each CD4 subset three. Study outcomes and limitations: Between a handful of donors, naive CD4 clonotypes were shared at a level of about 5%.

Clones were sequenced by immunoSEQ multiplex PCR, and TCRdb holds only the in-frame ones, with some missing. The data contain 100,000 to 130,000 clones, roughly two thirds of them seen just once; the ten biggest clones take up roughly a quarter. V lost 4 bases and J lost 2, with 15 bases in between. Per germline, CDR1 LNHNV and CDR2 YYDKDF (reference sequence). The CDR3 loop spans 16 amino acids. A note on this clone: Its target is not known.

The sequence was collected from a woman in her thirties in good health. The source material was memory CD8+ T cells sorted from blood. Sample subset: CD45RO+ cells pooled with CCR7-negative TemRA cells. V usage is TRBV15 and J usage is TRBJ1-5, with a tentative D call TRBD1 (6 bases). CDR3 bases: TGTGCCACCAGCAAGATGACAGGTGGGGGCAATCAGCCCCAGCATTTT. This translates into CATSKMTGGGNQPQHF.